The following is a T cell receptor (beta chain) sequence with its context. V was clipped by 9 bases and J by 2 bases; unmatched bases: 2. This CDR3 has 13 amino acids. Looked up from germline, CDR1 is KGHDR and CDR2 is SFDVKD. This entry is derived from a study of blood T cell repertoires in COVID-19. Study at large: Specimens from acute and convalescent COVID-19 originated in the United States, Italy and Spain. T cells, B-cell-depleted T cells, or PBMCs supplied cDNA or gDNA.

Authors' methods: Nucleated cell number was recorded as an estimate derived from reference gene primer amplification. The repertoire was sequenced with immunoSEQ multiplex PCR; TCRdb's copy has only in-frame clones and lacks some. The V and J calls and clone size are taken from that table; D and trimming were inferred from the DNA. The sample carries approximately 250,000 clones, 86% recorded once. Sequencing was performed on peripheral blood. The sequence was collected from a man aged 40-50 years with active or convalescent COVID-19. The rearrangement uses TRBV24-1 and TRBJ2-7, with 11 bases matching TRBD2. CDR3 sequence reads: CATRLAGPYEQYF. As DNA, the CDR3 is TGTGCCACCCGACTAGCGGGACCCTACGAGCAGTACTTC.